Shown below are 31 T cell receptor beta chains from a single sample sequenced in a study of CD8+CD57+ T cells in acquired aplastic anemia. Previously, flow cytometry had revealed CD8+CD57+ cell expansion in the patients chosen for sequencing. TCR beta VDJ and CDR3 were profiled, and genomic DNA was the template. TCRdb reprocessed the reads with MiXCR, giving one entry per CDR3 protein. This table has some 200,000 distinct CDR3 sequences, around 45% appearing once. Input material: sorted CD4+, CD8+, or CD8+CD57+ T cells (not recorded which) from PBMCs. These receptors came from a human donor with aplastic anemia.

This clonotype was seen a few times. The chain uses TRBV25-1 and TRBJ2-3, with TRBD2 matching 11 bases. Germline loops: CDR1 MGHDK, CDR2 SYGVNS. Unmatched junction bases numbered 7, after V lost 3 bases and J lost 5 bases. The length of the CDR3 is 16 residues. The CDR3 DNA sequence: TGTGCCAGCAGTGACCCGGGACTAGCGGAGAGAGATACGCAGTATTTT. Its translation is CASSDPGLAERDTQYF.

This clonotype came up many times. The rearrangement joins TRBV4-3 to TRBJ1-6; D is uncertain. Trimming removed 0 bases from V and 10 bases from J, with 13 bases in between. The CDR3 is 15 amino acids. CDR1 is LGHNA and CDR2 is YSLEER in the germline V gene. The CDR3 nucleotides are TGCGCCAGCAGCCAAGATAGCGATCGAGACTCACCCCTCCACTTT. It yields the protein CASSQDSDRDSPLHF.

This CDR3 is CASSARSDRDTQYF. CDR3 DNA: TGTGCCAGCAGCGCTAGATCGGACAGGGATACCCAGTACTTC. The J gene is TRBJ2-5, the V gene TRBV9; 8 nucleotides align to TRBD1. Trimming removed 3 bases from V and 8 bases from J; junction bases left unmatched: 9. The length of the CDR3 is 14 residues. Germline lookup yields CDR1 SGDLS and CDR2 YYNGEE. The full variable domain, completed using reference TRBV9 and TRBJ2-5, is DSGVTQTPKHLITATGQRVTLRCSPRSGDLSVYWYQQSLDQGLQFLIQYYNGEERAKGNILERFSAQQFPDLHSELNLSSLELGDSALYFCASSARSDRDTQYFGPGTRLLVL.

This clonotype was found a few times. The V call is TRBV5-1, the J call TRBJ1-1; D is perhaps TRBD1 (5 bases). Trimming removed 4 bases from V and 2 bases from J, with 9 bases in between. The CDR3 has 13 residues. From germline, CDR1 is SGHRS and CDR2 YFSETQ. CDR3 loop: CASSVDINTEAFF. The CDR3 DNA reads TGCGCCAGCAGCGTGGACATCAACACTGAAGCTTTCTTT. Using reference TRBV5-1 and TRBJ1-1 for the parts outside the CDR3, the full variable domain is KAGVTQTPRYLIKTRGQQVTLSCSPISGHRSVSWYQQTPGQGLQFLFEYFSETQRNKGNFPGRFSGRQFSNSRSEMNVSTLELGDSALYLCASSVDINTEAFFGQGTRLTVV.

V usage is TRBV10-3 and J usage is TRBJ2-7, with TRBD2 matching over 14 bases. The J call is in doubt because the DNA end fits TRBJ2-1 better. The V gene's germline CDR1 is ENHRY and CDR2 SYGVKD. The CDR3 totals 14 residues. The DNA for the CDR3 is TGTGCCATTAAAGGGACTAGCGGGAGCGGTGAGCAGTTCTTC. This translates into CAIKGTSGSGEQFF.

The chain carries TRBV19 and TRBJ2-7, with 8 bases fitting TRBD1. CDR1 and CDR2 (germline): LNHDA, SQIVND (reference sequence). V shed 5 bases and J 9 bases; nucleotides not matched to a gene: 15. The CDR3 is 15 amino acids. The CDR3 nucleotides read TGTGCCAGTAGTCCCTTGGGGCAGGGGGCCTTCGGGCAGTACTTC. Translation gives CASSPLGQGAFGQYF.

V usage is TRBV6-1 and J usage is TRBJ1-4; possibly TRBD1 for D (5 bases). V was pared by 5 bases and J by 8 bases, with 15 bases between. This CDR3 contains 14 residues. In germline, CDR1 is MNHNS, CDR2 SASEGT. CDR3 residues: CASSPTGPREKLFF. Written as DNA, the CDR3 is TGTGCCAGCAGTCCGACGGGACCGAGAGAAAAACTGTTTTTT.

Worth noting for this clonotype: A read error may account for a junction end that differs from germline. This chain links TRBV10-3 with TRBJ1-5; 9 bases align to TRBD1. From germline, CDR1 is ENHRY and CDR2 SYGVKD. This CDR3 is 17 amino acids long. The CDR3 DNA reads TGTGCCAGCAGTAAAGCTAGGGACAGGGCCCCTAATCAGCCCCAGCATTTT. Protein sequence: CASSKARDRAPNQPQHF.

Only one count was recorded for this clonotype. A much larger clone differs from this one at a single base, so this may be a read error. The J gene is TRBJ2-1, the V gene TRBV6-1, with 12 bases fitting TRBD2. Germline V gene sequence: CDR1 MNHNS, CDR2 SASEGT. The CDR3 has 15 residues. CDR3 sequence reads: CASSRGLAGYSEQFF. CDR3 nucleotide sequence: TGTGCCAGCAGCCGCGGACTAGCGGGGTACAGTGAGCAGTTCTTC.

The rearrangement joins TRBV2 to TRBJ2-2; TRBD2 agrees at 8 bases. V shed 8 bases and J 5 bases; nucleotides not matched to a gene: 10. CDR3 length equals 15 residues. Germline CDR1 SNHLY, CDR2 FYNNEI. CDR3 loop: CASGPGLESTGELFF. CDR3 DNA: TGTGCCAGCGGACCGGGACTAGAATCTACCGGGGAGCTGTTTTTT.

The genes are TRBV11-1 and TRBJ2-2; 8 bases are shared with TRBD2. The V gene's germline CDR1 is SGHAT and CDR2 FQDESV (reference sequence). This CDR3 comprises 16 residues. The junction had 10 bases not matched to a gene; V was cut back by 5 bases and J by 5 bases. This CDR3 reads CASSQPVTGGTGELFF. The CDR3 coding sequence is TGTGCCAGCAGCCAACCTGTGACGGGGGGGACCGGGGAGCTGTTTTTT.

The rearrangement links TRBV20-1 to TRBJ1-1; D is undetermined. The CDR3 is 12 amino acids. Per the germline V gene, CDR1 is DFQATT and CDR2 is SNEGSKA (reference sequence). V gave up 3 bases and J gave up 4 bases, with 9 bases separating them. The CDR3 reads CSASPGVTEAFF. The CDR3 nucleotides read TGCAGTGCTAGCCCAGGCGTCACTGAAGCTTTCTTT.

This clonotype has a handful of counts. V is TRBV29-1 and J is TRBJ2-1; D possibly corresponds to TRBD1 (5 bases). CDR1 and CDR2 from the germline V gene are SQVTM and ANQGSEA. The germline V and J ends were trimmed by 4 bases and 6 bases, with 13 bases remaining between them. The CDR3 extends over 13 amino acids. As DNA, the CDR3 is TGCAGCGTTGGACAGTCCCAAGGCAATGAGCAGTTCTTC. Its protein product is CSVGQSQGNEQFF.

The chain couples TRBV11-2 to TRBJ2-2; perhaps TRBD2 as D (6 bases). Trimming left V 1 base short and J 4 bases short, with 13 bases between. The germline V gene has CDR1 SGHAT and CDR2 FQNNGV. The CDR3 totals 16 residues. The CDR3 sequence is CASSLGLRGPTGELFF. CDR3 sequence (DNA): TGTGCCAGCAGCTTAGGATTGCGGGGACCCACCGGGGAGCTGTTTTTT.

The V gene is TRBV10-3, the J gene TRBJ1-2; 8 bases agree with TRBD1. The CDR3 extends over 13 amino acids. V lost 8 bases, J lost 2 bases, and 4 bases stayed unmatched. In germline, CDR1 is ENHRY, CDR2 SYGVKD. In DNA form, the CDR3 reads TGTGCCATCCCGAGGACAGGGAACTATGGCTACACCTTC. Protein sequence: CAIPRTGNYGYTF.

The V gene is TRBV20-1, the J gene TRBJ1-1, with 7 bases aligning to TRBD1. This CDR3 is 14 amino acids long. The V and J ends lost 6 bases and 7 bases, in that order; junction bases with no gene match: 14. Looked up from germline, CDR1 is DFQATT and CDR2 is SNEGSKA (reference sequence). CDR3 bases: TGCAGTGCCAAGGGACAGATGAACAGGGGTGAAGCTTTCTTT. It codes for CSAKGQMNRGEAFF.

This clonotype turned up a few times. V usage is TRBV2 and J usage is TRBJ1-5; D remains unclear. The CDR3 runs 14 residues. V shed 3 bases and J shed 1 base, with 7 bases lying between them. Germline lookup yields CDR1 SNHLY and CDR2 FYNNEI. Here the CDR3 DNA reads TGTGCCAGCAGTGATGTCGGAAGCAATCAGCCCCAGCATTTT. Its protein product is CASSDVGSNQPQHF. Variable domain in full (rest from reference TRBV2 and TRBJ1-5): EPEVTQTPSHQVTQMGQEVILRCVPISNHLYFYWYRQILGQKVEFLVSFYNNEISEKSEIFDDQFSVERPDGSNFTLKIRSTKLEDSAMYFCASSDVGSNQPQHFGDGTRLSIL.

The chain recombines TRBV6-1 with TRBJ2-7; weak D call: TRBD2 (6 bases). This CDR3 region has 14 residues. V lost 6 bases and J lost 2, with 14 bases in between. CDR1 and CDR2 (germline): MNHNS, SASEGT. This CDR3 is CASSSRGSAYEQYF. The CDR3 nucleotides are TGTGCCAGCAGCTCCCGGGGGTCCGCCTACGAGCAGTACTTC.

This clonotype has at least ten counts. J is TRBJ1-4 and V is TRBV5-1; 9 nucleotides line up with TRBD1. With 3 bases clipped from V and 8 bases from J, the junction kept 5 bases outside the gene matches. Germline V gives CDR1 SGHRS, CDR2 YFSETQ. The CDR3 loop spans 14 amino acids. Here the CDR3 reads CASSSNRGQEKLFF. CDR3 in DNA: TGCGCCAGCAGCTCGAACAGGGGGCAGGAAAAACTGTTTTTT.

The gene calls are TRBV6-2 or TRBV6-3 and TRBJ1-1; the D is unclear. Germline values: CDR1 MNHEY, CDR2 SVGEGT. The CDR3 is 16 amino acids. V gave up 0 bases and J gave up 2 bases, with 13 bases separating them. CDR3 sequence reads: CASSYSRPRTNTEAFF. The CDR3 DNA sequence: TGTGCCAGCAGTTACTCGAGGCCACGGACTAACACTGAAGCTTTCTTT.

The sample holds many counts of this clonotype. CDR3 loop: CATFSHSGANVLTF. The CDR3 bases are TGTGCCACCTTTTCCCACTCTGGGGCCAACGTCCTGACTTTC. V is TRBV6-6 and J is TRBJ2-6; D not resolved. The CDR3 is 14 residues long. V shed 10 bases and J shed 0 bases, with 10 bases lying between them. CDR1 and CDR2 from the germline V gene are MNHNY and SVGAGI (reference sequence).

The chain employs TRBV7-8 and TRBJ1-5; TRBD1 is a possible D gene (5 bases). The germline CDR1 and CDR2 sequences are SGHVS and FQNEAQ. This CDR3 spans 16 amino acids. Deletions cut 6 bases from V and 0 bases from J, with 15 bases between. The CDR3 nucleotides are TGTGCCAGCAGAGCGGGGGGTGCCTATAGCAATCAGCCCCAGCATTTT. The encoded protein is CASRAGGAYSNQPQHF.

In this sample, this clonotype turned up a few times. V is TRBV27 and J is TRBJ2-1; 12 bases align to TRBD2. J gave up 5 bases and V 5 bases, and 4 bases lay outside the gene matches. CDR1 is MNHEY and CDR2 is SMNVEV in the germline V gene (reference sequence). The CDR3 is made up of 15 amino acids. This chain's CDR3 is CASSRTSGVNNEQFF. Here the CDR3 DNA reads TGTGCCAGCAGTCGGACTAGCGGGGTAAACAATGAGCAGTTCTTC.

In nucleotides, the CDR3 is TGTGCCAGTAGGCATCCTCAGGGGACTGGGCAGTTCTTC. Translated: CASRHPQGTGQFF. The V and J genes are TRBV19 and TRBJ2-1, with D tentatively TRBD1 or TRBD2 (6 bases each). The CDR3 is made up of 13 amino acids. With 6 bases removed from V and 12 bases from J, the gap between germline ends came to 18 bases. Germline-derived CDR1 and CDR2 are LNHDA and SQIVND (reference sequence).

This clonotype was counted at least ten times. This chain links TRBV2 with TRBJ2-5, with D possibly TRBD2 on 6 matching bases. Germline CDR1 SNHLY, CDR2 FYNNEI. The CDR3 has 16 amino acids. Trimming shortened V by 7 bases and J by 1 base, and 19 bases separated the two germline ends. The CDR3 sequence: CASTLGGTSSQETQYF. The CDR3 DNA sequence: TGTGCCAGCACCCTGGGAGGCACATCATCCCAAGAGACCCAGTACTTC. Full variable domain (outside the CDR3, taken from reference TRBV2 and TRBJ2-5): EPEVTQTPSHQVTQMGQEVILRCVPISNHLYFYWYRQILGQKVEFLVSFYNNEISEKSEIFDDQFSVERPDGSNFTLKIRSTKLEDSAMYFCASTLGGTSSQETQYFGPGTRLLVL.

This clonotype was detected many times. The chain links TRBV20-1 to TRBJ2-3; 14 nucleotides match TRBD2. Germline V gives CDR1 DFQATT, CDR2 SNEGSKA (reference sequence). The CDR3 runs to 16 residues. V lost 5 bases, J lost 3 bases, and 7 bases stayed unmatched. The CDR3 protein is CSASGLAGVGTDTQYF. The CDR3 region has the DNA TGCAGTGCTTCGGGACTAGCGGGAGTAGGTACAGATACGCAGTATTTT.

A few counts support this clonotype. The chain recombines TRBV19 with TRBJ2-3; D is uncertain. The germline V and J ends were trimmed by 5 bases and 6 bases, with 15 bases remaining between them. Germline lookup yields CDR1 LNHDA and CDR2 SQIVND (reference sequence). The CDR3 totals 14 residues. The CDR3 nucleotides are TGTGCCAGTAGTGTCAGCTTTGGCGTGGATACGCAGTATTTT. This translates into CASSVSFGVDTQYF. Combining the CDR3 with reference TRBV19 and TRBJ2-3 gives the whole variable domain DGGITQSPKYLFRKEGQNVTLSCEQNLNHDAMYWYRQDPGQGLRLIYYSQIVNDFQKGDIAEGYSVSREKKESFPLTVTSAQKNPTAFYLCASSVSFGVDTQYFGPGTRLTVL.

V and J are TRBV6-4 and TRBJ2-7, with 11 bases identical to TRBD1. This CDR3 region has 18 residues. J gave up 2 bases and V 2 bases, and 11 bases lay outside the gene matches. Germline V lookup: CDR1 MRHNA, CDR2 SNTAGT. CDR3 sequence (DNA): TGTGCCAGCAGTGACCGGGACAGGGGGAACGCGGGCCCCTACGAGCAGTACTTC. Residues: CASSDRDRGNAGPYEQYF.

Note on this clonotype: One end of the junction varies from germline; a read error may be responsible. The J gene is TRBJ2-7, the V gene TRBV11-2; possible D gene TRBD1, 5 bases. CDR1 and CDR2 from the germline V gene are SGHAT and FQNNGV. The CDR3 covers 12 residues. The CDR3 bases are TGTGGCAGCAGCTCGACAGCCTACAAGCAGTACTTC. Translation gives CGSSSTAYKQYF.

This clonotype came up many times. This chain connects TRBV5-1 to TRBJ2-5, with D perhaps TRBD1 or TRBD2 (5 bases each). The CDR3 is 15 amino acids. Germline CDR1 SGHRS, CDR2 YFSETQ. V lost 4 bases and J lost 5, with 18 bases in between. CDR3 bases: TGCGCCAGCAGCCTGGGACCGGCAATTGGGGAGACCCAGTACTTC. Translating gives CASSLGPAIGETQYF. Full variable domain (remainder filled in from reference TRBV5-1 and TRBJ2-5): KAGVTQTPRYLIKTRGQQVTLSCSPISGHRSVSWYQQTPGQGLQFLFEYFSETQRNKGNFPGRFSGRQFSNSRSEMNVSTLELGDSALYLCASSLGPAIGETQYFGPGTRLLVL.

This chain uses TRBV10-3 with TRBJ2-5, with D possibly being TRBD2 (6 bases). Looked up from germline, CDR1 is ENHRY and CDR2 is SYGVKD. There are 14 residues in the CDR3. The V end lost 8 bases, the J end lost 4 bases, and 17 bases lay between the germline ends. Here the CDR3 DNA reads TGTGCCATCTCACTAGGTCCCGGGAGAGAGACCCAGTACTTC. Translated: CAISLGPGRETQYF.